These 8 T cell receptor beta chains originate from one sample sequenced in a study of shared clonotypes between healthy human individuals. Method: immunoSEQ multiplex PCR; TCRdb's copy keeps in-frame clones and lacks some. The sample carries over a million clones, roughly 96% recorded once. Sequenced input: naive CD4+ T cells sorted from blood. Subset meaning: CD45RA+ positively selected. Receptors originate from a man aged 25-45 years in good health.

The rearrangement joins TRBV15 to TRBJ1-2; TRBD1 is a possible D gene (5 bases). The V end lost 1 base, the J end lost 7 bases, and 13 bases lay between the germline ends. CDR1 LNHNV and CDR2 YYDKDF come from the germline V gene (reference sequence). The CDR3 totals 14 residues. The CDR3 DNA reads TGTGCCACCAGCAGAGGACAGCCCTCAGGTGGCTACACCTTC. Encoded protein: CATSRGQPSGGYTF.

This chain uses TRBV5-4 with TRBJ2-3; a possible D gene is TRBD2 (6 bases). Looked up from germline, CDR1 is SGHNT and CDR2 is YYREEE (reference sequence). CDR3 length: 16 residues. V was cut by 4 bases and J by 2 bases, with 17 bases left in between. The CDR3 loop reads CASSPRTMMNTDTQYF. In DNA, the CDR3 is TGTGCCAGCAGCCCCAGGACTATGATGAACACAGATACGCAGTATTTT.

The V call is TRBV11-2, the J call TRBJ2-7, with D possibly TRBD1 on 6 matching bases. The CDR3 covers 15 residues. The ends were cut back, 5 bases at V and 0 bases at J, with 14 bases in the middle. Germline CDR1 is SGHAT and CDR2 is FQNNGV. The CDR3 region has the DNA TGTGCCAGCAGCGCGACAGGATATAGCTCCTACGAGCAGTACTTC. Translation gives CASSATGYSSYEQYF. Full variable domain (rest looked up from reference TRBV11-2 and TRBJ2-7): EAGVAQSPRYKIIEKRQSVAFWCNPISGHATLYWYQQILGQGPKLLIQFQNNGVVDDSQLPKDRFSAERLKGVDSTLKIQPAKLEDSAVYLCASSATGYSSYEQYFGPGTRLTVT.

The J gene is TRBJ1-1, the V gene TRBV6-6, with D possibly being TRBD1 (5 bases). There are 16 residues in the CDR3. Germline V CDR1 and CDR2: MNHNY, SVGAGI (reference sequence). V dropped 0 bases and J dropped 1 base, with 12 bases sitting between them. This CDR3 is CASSYSPEGRNTEAFF. The CDR3, as DNA: TGTGCCAGCAGTTACTCGCCAGAGGGGCGGAACACTGAAGCTTTCTTT.

The chain links TRBV2 to TRBJ1-4, with 8 bases matching TRBD1. This CDR3 contains 15 residues. CDR1 and CDR2 (germline): SNHLY, FYNNEI. Germline trimming cut 5 bases from V and 7 bases from J; bases unmatched to any gene: 9. CDR3 amino acids: CASSITGGDGEKLFF. Written as DNA, the CDR3 is TGTGCCAGCAGTATCACAGGGGGTGATGGTGAAAAACTGTTTTTT.

CDR3 sequence (DNA): TGCGCCAGCGGCCATCCCGCGGGGAACACTGAAGCTTTCTTT. Translating gives CASGHPAGNTEAFF. V and J are TRBV23-1 and TRBJ1-1; D is uncertain. Being an ORF, TRBV23-1 has a function that is uncertain. This CDR3 is 14 amino acids long. The germline V and J ends were trimmed by 8 bases and 1 base, with 14 bases remaining between them.

The genes are TRBV29-1 and TRBJ2-1; D is possibly TRBD2 (5 bases). V lost 4 bases and J 3 bases, leaving 13 bases between the germline ends. This CDR3 is 14 amino acids long. Germline V gene sequence: CDR1 SQVTM, CDR2 ANQGSEA. The CDR3 DNA reads as TGCAGCGTTGTGGCCAGCGGAGACTACAATGAGCAGTTCTTC. This encodes CSVVASGDYNEQFF.

The CDR3 DNA sequence: TGTGCCAGCAGCCACGCGCTAGCGGATACAGATACGCAGTATTTT. Translation gives CASSHALADTDTQYF. The rearrangement joins TRBV14 to TRBJ2-3; TRBD2 agrees at 7 bases. Looked up from germline, CDR1 is SGHDN and CDR2 is FVKESK. The CDR3 covers 15 residues. The junction had 6 bases not matched to a gene; V was cut back by 3 bases and J by 3 bases.